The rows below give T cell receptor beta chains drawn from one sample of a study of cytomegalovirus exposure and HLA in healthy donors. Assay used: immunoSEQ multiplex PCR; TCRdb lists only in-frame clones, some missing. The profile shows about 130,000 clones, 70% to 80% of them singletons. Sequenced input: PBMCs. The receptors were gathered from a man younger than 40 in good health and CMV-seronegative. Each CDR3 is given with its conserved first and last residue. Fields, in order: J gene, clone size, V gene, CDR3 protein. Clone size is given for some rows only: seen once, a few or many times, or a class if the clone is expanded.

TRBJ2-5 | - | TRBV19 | CASSIDPGQAIETQYF
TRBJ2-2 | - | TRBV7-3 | CASSPSGTGELFF
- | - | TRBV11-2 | CASSLGLHASSYEQYF
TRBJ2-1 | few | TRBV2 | CASRDLEFSGRAFNEQFF
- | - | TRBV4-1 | CASSLGGEYEQYF
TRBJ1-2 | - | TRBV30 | CAWSVAGVGGYTF
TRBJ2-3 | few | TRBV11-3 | CASSLAGGPTDTQYF
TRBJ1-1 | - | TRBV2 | CASSVGQGSNTEAFF
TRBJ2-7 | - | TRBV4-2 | CASSQDPAGGAEQYF
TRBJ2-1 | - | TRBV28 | CASSPRVWSSYNEQFF
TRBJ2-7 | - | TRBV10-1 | CASSHGTGKENEQYF
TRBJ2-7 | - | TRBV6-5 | CASSYSSGSYEQYF
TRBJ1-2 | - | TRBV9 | CASRGQGAYGYTF
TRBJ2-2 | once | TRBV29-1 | CSVEDRAGANTGELFF
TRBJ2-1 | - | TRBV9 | CASSARGDSHNEQFF
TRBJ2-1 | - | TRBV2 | CASRSSGRRWNEQFF
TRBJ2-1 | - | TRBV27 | CASSLPGMGNEQFF
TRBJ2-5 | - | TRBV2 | CASGTSGQETQYF
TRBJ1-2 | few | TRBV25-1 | CASNQGGGYTF
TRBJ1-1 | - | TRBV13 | CASSSSQGARTEAFF
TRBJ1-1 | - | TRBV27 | CASNKGQGNTEAFF
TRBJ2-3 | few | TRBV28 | CASSSLAGITDTQYF
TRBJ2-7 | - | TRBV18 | CASSPWEGNEQYF
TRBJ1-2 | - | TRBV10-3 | CAISPTGNYGYTF
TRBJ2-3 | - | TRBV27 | CASSSTGGDTQYF
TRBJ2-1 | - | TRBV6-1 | CASSEEGQGFYNEQFF
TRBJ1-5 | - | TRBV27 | CASREFRDQPQHF
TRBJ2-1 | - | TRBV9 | CASSVELQSEQFF
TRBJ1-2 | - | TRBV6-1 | CASSEGNRETDGYTF
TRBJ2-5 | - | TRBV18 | CASSSGTGGQETQYF
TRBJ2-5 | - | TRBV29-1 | CSVARTEQETQYF
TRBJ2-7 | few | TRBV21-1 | CASSKRILAGAYEQYF
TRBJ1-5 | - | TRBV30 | CAWTRGSGQPQHF
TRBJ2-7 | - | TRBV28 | CASSLGYGGLAGPISYEQYF
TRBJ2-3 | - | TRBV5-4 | CASSFGVGEGDTQYF
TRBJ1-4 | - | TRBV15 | CATSRATTNEKLFF
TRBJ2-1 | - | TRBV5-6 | CASSLFSGREEQFF
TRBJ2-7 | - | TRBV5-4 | CASSSSSGLAYEQYF
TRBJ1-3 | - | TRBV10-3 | CAITKDSPDSGNTIYF
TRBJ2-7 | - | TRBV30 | CAWSGRTSGRNPYEQYF
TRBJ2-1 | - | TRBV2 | CASSEDRAGYNEQFF
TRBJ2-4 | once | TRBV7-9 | CASSLPGENIQYF
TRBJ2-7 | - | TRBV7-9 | CASSLALPTSGSYEQYF
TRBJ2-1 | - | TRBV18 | CASSPRLAGGANEQFF
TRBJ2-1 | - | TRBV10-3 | CAISEWTSGIYNEQFF
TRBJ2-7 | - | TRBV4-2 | CASSQERRGGTDEQYF
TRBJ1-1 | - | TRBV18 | CASSRETGNTEAFF
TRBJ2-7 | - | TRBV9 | CASSGSGSSYEQYF
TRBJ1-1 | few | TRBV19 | CASSLTANTEAFF
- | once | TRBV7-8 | CASSLGSYYEQYF
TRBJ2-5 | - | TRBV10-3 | CALADDRDQETQYF
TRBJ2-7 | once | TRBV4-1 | CASSQVGRGHYEQYF